The 15 T cell receptor beta chains presented below share a single source sample, sequenced in a study of T-cell reconstitution after alpha-beta-depleted transplantation in children. Unique molecular identifiers tagged the TCRbeta library. One entry per CDR3 protein results from TCRdb running MiXCR on the PCR reads. The sample shows around 370,000 distinct CDR3 sequences, roughly 15% of them seen only once. The source material was PBMCs, mostly from graft donor cells, sampled 360 days after TCRalphabeta/CD19-depleted stem cell transplant. Receptors originate from a male patient aged 2-15 years who had a stem cell transplant for acute lymphoblastic leukemia, so the T cells may come from the graft donor.

This clonotype was observed a few times. The chain couples TRBV4-1 to TRBJ2-6; 15 nucleotides match TRBD2. Germline CDR1 is MGHRA and CDR2 is YSYEKL. Unmatched junction bases numbered 7, after V lost 1 base and J lost 0 bases. This CDR3 contains 21 residues. CDR3 bases: TGCGCCAGCAGCCAAGCCCTAGGACTAGCGGGAGGGCTCTCTGGGGCCAACGTCCTGACTTTC. It yields the protein CASSQALGLAGGLSGANVLTF.

This rearrangement joins TRBV12-3 or TRBV12-4 to TRBJ2-5; D may match TRBD1 or TRBD2 (5 bases each). Trimming removed 5 bases at V and 4 bases at J, with 11 bases between. This CDR3 contains 13 residues. This CDR3 is CASSAGRGETQYF. Written as DNA, the CDR3 is TGTGCCAGCAGTGCAGGGAGAGGAGAGACCCAGTACTTC.

The chain couples TRBV20-1 to TRBJ2-7; a possible D gene is TRBD1 (6 bases). The CDR3 totals 13 residues. The germline CDR1 and CDR2 sequences are DFQATT and SNEGSKA (reference sequence). Between the trimmed V and J ends, which lost 2 bases and 3 bases, there was a span of 11 bases. The CDR3 DNA reads as TGCAGTGCTAGACAGGGGACCCTCTACGAGCAGTACTTC. The encoded protein is CSARQGTLYEQYF.

There are many counts of this clonotype. The V and J genes are TRBV18 and TRBJ2-7, with D perhaps TRBD2 (5 bases). Per germline, CDR1 KGHSH and CDR2 LQKENI. CDR3 length equals 13 residues. Trimming removed 8 bases from V and 2 bases from J, with 13 bases in between. The CDR3 DNA reads as TGTGCCAGCAGCCCCCGGGGAACCTACGAGCAGTACTTC. It specifies CASSPRGTYEQYF.

This chain joins TRBV5-5 and TRBJ2-7, with TRBD1 matching over 7 bases. Germline CDR1 reads SGHKS; CDR2 reads YYEKEE (reference sequence). With V trimmed by 4 bases and J by 3 bases, 10 bases remained unmatched. CDR3 length: 15 residues. The chain's CDR3 is CASSRQGGQDYEQYF. The DNA for the CDR3 is TGTGCCAGCAGCCGTCAAGGTGGACAGGACTACGAGCAGTACTTC.

This clonotype has at least ten counts. The chain employs TRBV15 and TRBJ2-1, with 15 bases aligning to TRBD2. V was clipped by 0 bases and J by 8 bases; unmatched bases: 2. In germline, CDR1 is LNHNV, CDR2 YYDKDF (reference sequence). The length of the CDR3 is 16 residues. The CDR3, as DNA: TGTGCCACCAGCAGAGATGGACTAGCGGGAGGGGATGAGCAGTTCTTC. Amino acids: CATSRDGLAGGDEQFF.

In its sample, this clonotype was seen a few times. This chain uses TRBV29-1 with TRBJ1-2; 8 positions match TRBD1. The trim removed 3 bases at V and 7 bases at J, leaving 7 bases unmatched. From germline, CDR1 is SQVTM and CDR2 ANQGSEA. This CDR3 contains 13 residues. CDR3 bases: TGCAGCGTTGAGGATTTTCAGGGGGCTGGCTACACCTTC. It encodes CSVEDFQGAGYTF.

This clonotype was detected many times. This chain uses TRBV9 with TRBJ2-1; TRBD2 matches 10 bases. The CDR3 consists of 15 residues. Trimming cost V 3 bases and J 6 bases; bases outside gene matches: 6. CDR1 and CDR2 from the germline V gene are SGDLS and YYNGEE. CDR3 amino acids: CASSAASGSFNEQFF. The CDR3 DNA sequence: TGTGCCAGCAGCGCGGCTAGCGGGAGTTTCAATGAGCAGTTCTTC.

There are many counts of this clonotype. The genes are TRBV12-3 or TRBV12-4 and TRBJ1-1; D call uncertain. This CDR3 comprises 16 residues. The V and J ends lost 6 bases and 0 bases respectively, with 17 bases between them. The DNA of the CDR3 is TGTGCCAGCAGCCCGAACCCAGCGACGGTGAACACTGAAGCTTTCTTT. Protein product: CASSPNPATVNTEAFF.

This clonotype has only a few counts. The rearrangement links TRBV28 to TRBJ2-1; D unclear. This CDR3 contains 11 residues. Trimming shortened V by 6 bases and J by 8 bases, and 8 bases separated the two germline ends. The germline V gene encodes CDR1 MDHEN and CDR2 SYDVKM. CDR3 protein: CASSRPDEQFF. The CDR3 nucleotides read TGTGCCAGCAGCCGACCCGATGAGCAGTTCTTC.

This clonotype has at least ten counts. The chain joins TRBV10-3 to TRBJ1-3; TRBD1 matches 7 bases. The CDR3 is 14 amino acids. Germline CDR1 is ENHRY and CDR2 is SYGVKD. The V gene end was trimmed by 6 bases and the J gene end by 0 bases; junction bases not matched to a gene: 2. CDR3 sequence: CAIRGQLSGNTIYF. The CDR3 coding sequence is TGTGCCATCAGGGGACAGCTCTCTGGAAACACCATATATTTT.

The chain carries TRBV12-3 or TRBV12-4 and TRBJ1-4, with D hard to call. The CDR3 is 12 residues long. V lost 5 bases and J lost 8, with 9 bases in between. For the CDR3, the DNA is TGTGCCAGCAGTCCGCGACGGGAAAAACTGTTTTTT. As protein: CASSPRREKLFF.

Many counts were recorded for this clonotype. The chain joins TRBV5-1 to TRBJ2-2; 8 bases align to TRBD2. After removal of 2 bases from V and 5 bases from J, the junction contained 2 bases not matched to a gene. Germline CDR1 reads SGHRS; CDR2 reads YFSETQ. This CDR3 is 14 amino acids long. CDR3 nucleotide sequence: TGCGCCAGCAGCTTAGCGGGAGCTACCGGGGAGCTGTTTTTT. This translates into CASSLAGATGELFF.

This clonotype has more than one count but fewer than ten. In DNA form, the CDR3 reads TGTGCCAGCAGTTTTCACCCGAGGAACACCGGGGAGCTGTTTTTT. Translation: CASSFHPRNTGELFF. The chain links TRBV28 to TRBJ2-2; no clear D. This CDR3 has 15 amino acids. V lost 3 bases and J lost 1, with 9 bases in between. Germline CDR1 reads MDHEN; CDR2 reads SYDVKM.

This clonotype was seen ten or more times. This chain links TRBV12-3 or TRBV12-4 with TRBJ2-1, with TRBD2 matching over 15 bases. V gave up 6 bases and J gave up 4 bases; unmatched junction bases: 7. This CDR3 region has 17 residues. In nucleotides, the CDR3 is TGTGCCAGCAGGAGGACTAGCGGGAGGGCCCCTTACAATGAGCAGTTCTTC. Translation gives CASRRTSGRAPYNEQFF.